This T cell receptor (beta chain) was found in a study of shared clonotypes between healthy human individuals. CDR3 length equals 14 residues. Germline V CDR1 and CDR2: SEHNR, FQNEAQ (reference sequence). Trimming left V 6 bases short and J 1 base short, with 12 bases between. Sequenced by immunoSEQ multiplex PCR; TCRdb stores in-frame clones only, minus some. This table holds some 470,000 clones, 75% to 85% found once. What was sequenced was PBMCs. This sequence was found in a woman between 35 and 50 years old in good health. Some clones in this sample may be carry-over from other donors' samples. This chain uses TRBV7-9 with TRBJ1-1; D gene unclear. The CDR3 DNA is TGTGCCAGCAGTCGAAATACACAGAACACTGAAGCTTTCTTT. The encoded protein is CASSRNTQNTEAFF.